Shown below are 4 T cell receptor beta chains from a single sample sequenced in a study of T cell clonotyping in hematopoietic cell transplantation (dated by TCRdb to the early 2020s). In light of the paper, this sample's time point label describes: 180 days after allo-HCT. Libraries were built with the immunoSEQ multiplex PCR assay. TCRdb re-hosts the immuneACCESS table, in-frame sequences only. Its copies lack some clones; in the studies checked, an unresolved V gene accounts for under half of them, and the cause for the rest is not known. For this sample the table gives about 9,400 clones, of which nearly 80% were detected only once. The top ten constitute about a sixth of the sample. The sequencing here drew on PBMCs, taken 180 days after allogeneic stem cell transplant. The receptors shown here come from a male patient aged 40-55 years who had an allogeneic stem cell transplant from a related donor, so the T cells may come from the graft donor. Some clones in this sample may be carry-over from other donors' samples.

This clone turned up a few times. This chain uses TRBV11-2 with TRBJ2-3; D gene ambiguous. CDR1 and CDR2 from the germline V gene are SGHAT and FQNNGV. V was pared by 0 bases and J by 6 bases, with 7 bases between. The CDR3 runs 13 residues. The CDR3 DNA reads TGTGCCAGCAGCTTAGATCTTGGGGATACGCAGTATTTT. Residues: CASSLDLGDTQYF. The full variable domain, its missing parts supplied by reference TRBV11-2 and TRBJ2-3, is EAGVAQSPRYKIIEKRQSVAFWCNPISGHATLYWYQQILGQGPKLLIQFQNNGVVDDSQLPKDRFSAERLKGVDSTLKIQPAKLEDSAVYLCASSLDLGDTQYFGPGTRLTVL.

The chain has TRBV7-8 and TRBJ1-1; D is uncertain. The CDR3 spans 11 residues. Trimming took 2 bases from V and 5 from J, leaving 3 bases between them. Germline V gene data show CDR1 as SGHVS and CDR2 as FQNEAQ. This CDR3 is CASSLLTEAFF. CDR3 in DNA: TGTGCCAGCAGCTTATTGACTGAAGCTTTCTTT. The whole variable domain, filled in from reference TRBV7-8 and TRBJ1-1, reads GAGVSQSPRYKVAKRGQDVALRCDPISGHVSLFWYQQALGQGPEFLTYFQNEAQLDKSGLPSDRFFAERPEGSVSTLKIQRTQQEDSAVYLCASSLLTEAFFGQGTRLTVV.

CDR3 coding DNA: TGCGCCAGCAGGTTGGGACTCTCTGGAAACACCATATATTTT. Its protein product is CASRLGLSGNTIYF. This chain joins TRBV10-2 and TRBJ1-3, with D possibly TRBD1 on 5 matching bases. V was cut by 6 bases and J by 0 bases, with 9 bases left in between. The CDR3 runs to 14 residues. The germline V gene encodes CDR1 WSHSY and CDR2 SAAADI.

The V gene is TRBV7-2, the J gene TRBJ1-1, with D possibly being TRBD1 (6 bases). Per germline, CDR1 SGHTA and CDR2 FQGNSA. V dropped 1 base and J dropped 4 bases, with 19 bases sitting between them. The CDR3 runs to 17 residues. The CDR3: CASSLGGGFIEGTEAFF. The CDR3 DNA is TGTGCCAGCAGCTTAGGAGGGGGGTTTATCGAGGGCACTGAAGCTTTCTTT.